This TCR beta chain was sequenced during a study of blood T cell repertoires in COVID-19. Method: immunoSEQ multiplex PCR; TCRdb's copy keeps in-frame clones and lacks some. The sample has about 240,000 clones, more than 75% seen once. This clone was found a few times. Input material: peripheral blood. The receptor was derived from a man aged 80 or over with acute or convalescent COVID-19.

For the CDR3, the DNA is TGTGCCAGCAGTATTAACAGGGGGCACCAGCCCCAGCATTTT. This gives the protein CASSINRGHQPQHF. The chain uses TRBV28 and TRBJ1-5; 9 nucleotides line up with TRBD1. Unmatched junction bases numbered 6, after V lost 5 bases and J lost 7 bases. The CDR3 totals 14 residues. CDR1 is MDHEN and CDR2 is SYDVKM in the germline V gene.